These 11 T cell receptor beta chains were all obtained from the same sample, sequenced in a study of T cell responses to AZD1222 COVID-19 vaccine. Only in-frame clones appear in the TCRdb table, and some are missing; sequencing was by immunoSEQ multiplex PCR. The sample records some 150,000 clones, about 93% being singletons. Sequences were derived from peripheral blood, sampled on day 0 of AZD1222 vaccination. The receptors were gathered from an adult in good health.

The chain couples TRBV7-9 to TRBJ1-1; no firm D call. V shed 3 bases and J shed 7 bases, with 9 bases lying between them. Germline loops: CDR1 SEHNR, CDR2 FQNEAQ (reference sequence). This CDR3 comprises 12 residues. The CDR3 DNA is TGTGCCAGCAGCTTTCTGAGGAATGAAGCTTTCTTT. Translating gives CASSFLRNEAFF. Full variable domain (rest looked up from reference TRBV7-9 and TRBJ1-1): DTGVSQNPRHKITKRGQNVTFRCDPISEHNRLYWYRQTLGQGPEFLTYFQNEAQLEKSRLLSDRFSAERPKGSFSTLEIQRTEQGDSAMYLCASSFLRNEAFFGQGTRLTVV.

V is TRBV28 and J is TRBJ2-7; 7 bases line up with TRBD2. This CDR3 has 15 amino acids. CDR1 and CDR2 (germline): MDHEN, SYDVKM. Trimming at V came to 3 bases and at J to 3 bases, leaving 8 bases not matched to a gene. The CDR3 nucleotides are TGTGCCAGCAGTTTCCCGGTTGGCGGGGGCTACGAGCAGTACTTC. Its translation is CASSFPVGGGYEQYF.

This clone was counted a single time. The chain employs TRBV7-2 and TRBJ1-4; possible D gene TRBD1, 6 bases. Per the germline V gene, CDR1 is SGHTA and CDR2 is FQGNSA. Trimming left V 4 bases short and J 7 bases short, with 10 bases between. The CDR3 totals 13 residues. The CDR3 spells CASSYGGGEKLFF. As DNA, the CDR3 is TGTGCCAGCAGCTACGGGGGCGGTGAAAAACTGTTTTTT.

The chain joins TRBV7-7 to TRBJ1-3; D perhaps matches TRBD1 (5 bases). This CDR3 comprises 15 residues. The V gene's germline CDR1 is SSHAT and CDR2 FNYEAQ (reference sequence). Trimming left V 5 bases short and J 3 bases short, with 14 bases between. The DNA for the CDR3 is TGTGCCAGCAGCCAATCCGACAGTGGTGGAAACACCATATATTTT. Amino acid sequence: CASSQSDSGGNTIYF.

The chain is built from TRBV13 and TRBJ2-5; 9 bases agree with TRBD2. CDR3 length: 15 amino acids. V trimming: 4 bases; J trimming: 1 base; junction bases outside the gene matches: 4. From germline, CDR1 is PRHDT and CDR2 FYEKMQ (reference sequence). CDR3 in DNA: TGTGCCAGCAGCTCCGCTAGCGGGGTCCAAGAGACCCAGTACTTC. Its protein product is CASSSASGVQETQYF. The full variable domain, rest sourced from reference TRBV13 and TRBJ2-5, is AAGVIQSPRHLIKEKRETATLKCYPIPRHDTVYWYQQGPGQDPQFLISFYEKMQSDKGSIPDRFSAQQFSDYHSELNMSSLELGDSALYFCASSSASGVQETQYFGPGTRLLVL.

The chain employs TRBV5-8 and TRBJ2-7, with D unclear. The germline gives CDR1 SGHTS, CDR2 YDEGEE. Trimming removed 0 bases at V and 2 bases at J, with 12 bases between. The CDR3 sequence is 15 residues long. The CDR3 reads CASSLAWQAPYEQYF. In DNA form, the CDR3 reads TGTGCCAGCAGCTTGGCCTGGCAGGCCCCCTACGAGCAGTACTTC. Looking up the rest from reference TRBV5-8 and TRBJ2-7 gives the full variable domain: EAGVTQSPTHLIKTRGQQATLRCSPISGHTSVYWYQQALGLGLQFLLWYDEGEERNRGNFPPRFSGRQFPNYSSELNVNALELEDSALYLCASSLAWQAPYEQYFGPGTRLTVT.

The CDR3, as DNA: TGTGCCAGCAGCCCAAGGACTAGCGTGACCAAAAACATTCAGTACTTC. This encodes CASSPRTSVTKNIQYF. The rearrangement joins TRBV7-6 to TRBJ2-4; 9 bases are a match to TRBD2. The germline V gene encodes CDR1 SGHVS and CDR2 FNYEAQ. This CDR3 comprises 16 residues. J was trimmed by 2 bases and V by 5 bases; bases with no gene match: 7.

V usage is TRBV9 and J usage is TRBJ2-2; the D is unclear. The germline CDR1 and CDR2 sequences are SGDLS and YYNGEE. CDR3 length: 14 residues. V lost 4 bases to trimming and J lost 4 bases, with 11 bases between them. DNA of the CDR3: TGTGCCAGCAGCAGGCAACCCAGCACCGGGGAGCTGTTTTTT. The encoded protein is CASSRQPSTGELFF.

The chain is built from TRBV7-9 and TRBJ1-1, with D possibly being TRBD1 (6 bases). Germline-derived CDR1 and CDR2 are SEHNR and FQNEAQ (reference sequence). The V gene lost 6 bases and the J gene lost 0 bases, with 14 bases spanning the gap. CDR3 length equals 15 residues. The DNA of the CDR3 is TGTGCCAGCAGTAACTCCGGGACATTGAACACTGAAGCTTTCTTT. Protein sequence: CASSNSGTLNTEAFF.

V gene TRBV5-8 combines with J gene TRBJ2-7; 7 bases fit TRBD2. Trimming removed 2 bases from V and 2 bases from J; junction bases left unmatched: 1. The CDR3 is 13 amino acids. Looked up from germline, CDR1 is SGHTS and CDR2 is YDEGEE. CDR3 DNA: TGTGCCAGCAGCTTACGGGGGGCCTACGAGCAGTACTTC. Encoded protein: CASSLRGAYEQYF. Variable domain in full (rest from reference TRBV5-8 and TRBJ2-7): EAGVTQSPTHLIKTRGQQATLRCSPISGHTSVYWYQQALGLGLQFLLWYDEGEERNRGNFPPRFSGRQFPNYSSELNVNALELEDSALYLCASSLRGAYEQYFGPGTRLTVT.

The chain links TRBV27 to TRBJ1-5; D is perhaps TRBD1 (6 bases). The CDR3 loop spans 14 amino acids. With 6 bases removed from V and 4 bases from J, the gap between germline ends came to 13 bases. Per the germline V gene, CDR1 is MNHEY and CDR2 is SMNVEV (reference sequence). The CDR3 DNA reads TGTGCCAGCAGACCTGCAGGGGCTAATCAGCCCCAGCATTTT. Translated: CASRPAGANQPQHF.